Sequencing of this TCR beta chain was carried out in a study of cytomegalovirus exposure and HLA in healthy donors. Overall study findings and caveats: It was found in a later analysis that first-cohort TCR clusters tended to co-occur in the 120 validation repertoires.

Points on this clone: Its target is not known.

From the roughly 110-subject validation cohort, which was separate from the roughly 610-subject first cohort, the donors were drawn. Profiled with immunoSEQ multiplex PCR; TCRdb holds only in-frame clones, not every one. The sample yields about 170,000 clones, 85% to 90% seen once. Trimming took 6 bases from V and 0 from J; bases not matched to a gene: 6. The V gene's germline CDR1 is LNHDA and CDR2 SQIVND (reference sequence). This CDR3 spans 16 amino acids. The V and J genes are TRBV19 and TRBJ1-4, with 8 bases lining up with TRBD1. The source of this sequence is a man between 18 and 35 years old in good health and CMV-seropositive. The sequenced material came from PBMCs. In DNA, the CDR3 is TGTGCCAGTAGGCAAACAGGGGGAGCAACTAATGAAAAACTGTTTTTT. Its translation is CASRQTGGATNEKLFF.